A single sample is the source of the 15 T cell receptor beta chains below, sequenced in a study of blood T cell repertoires in COVID-19. Sequenced by immunoSEQ multiplex PCR; TCRdb stores in-frame clones only, minus some. Seen here are 250,000 to 350,000 clones, 87% observed once, and the top ten hold about 2%. Material: peripheral blood. Receptors were obtained from a woman between 50 and 59 years old who had recovered from COVID-19.

The chain carries TRBV5-1 and TRBJ2-7; a possible D gene is TRBD1 (5 bases). The V end was cut by 0 bases, the J end by 4 bases, with 11 bases between. The CDR3 is made up of 14 amino acids. Germline CDR1 SGHRS, CDR2 YFSETQ. DNA for the CDR3: TGCGCCAGCAGCTTGGGAGCAGGGATGTACGAGCAGTACTTC. As protein: CASSLGAGMYEQYF.

The V and J genes are TRBV19 and TRBJ1-3; 11 positions agree with TRBD1. Germline V gene lookup returns CDR1 LNHDA and CDR2 SQIVND (reference sequence). The CDR3 sequence is 17 residues long. J lost 0 bases, V lost 5 bases, and 6 bases had no gene match. CDR3 loop: CASSPGQGVSSGNTIYF. DNA for the CDR3: TGTGCCAGTAGTCCGGGACAGGGGGTGAGCTCTGGAAACACCATATATTTT. The full variable domain, in which reference TRBV19 and TRBJ1-3 provide the parts outside the CDR3, is DGGITQSPKYLFRKEGQNVTLSCEQNLNHDAMYWYRQDPGQGLRLIYYSQIVNDFQKGDIAEGYSVSREKKESFPLTVTSAQKNPTAFYLCASSPGQGVSSGNTIYFGEGSWLTVV.

This chain joins TRBV9 and TRBJ1-1, with D maybe TRBD1 (5 bases). Trimming shortened V by 0 bases and J by 5 bases, and 11 bases separated the two germline ends. This CDR3 spans 14 amino acids. CDR1 and CDR2 (germline): SGDLS, YYNGEE. CDR3 DNA sequence: TGTGCCAGCAGCGTAGCTCAGGGTGGGACTGAAGCTTTCTTT. This encodes CASSVAQGGTEAFF. Supplemented by reference TRBV9 and TRBJ1-1, the full variable domain reads DSGVTQTPKHLITATGQRVTLRCSPRSGDLSVYWYQQSLDQGLQFLIQYYNGEERAKGNILERFSAQQFPDLHSELNLSSLELGDSALYFCASSVAQGGTEAFFGQGTRLTVV.

This clone was recorded a few times. The chain is built from TRBV7-2 and TRBJ2-2; the D gene is possibly TRBD2 (6 bases). Germline assignment: CDR1 SGHTA and CDR2 FQGNSA. Trimming removed 5 bases at V and 4 bases at J, with 17 bases between. CDR3 length equals 16 residues. For the CDR3, the DNA is TGTGCCAGCAGCCACAACGGGGGATTCTCCACCGGGGAGCTGTTTTTT. As protein: CASSHNGGFSTGELFF.

Note on this clone: The junction departs from germline at one end; a sequencing error may be responsible. The chain carries TRBV3-1 (or the pseudogene TRBV3-2) and TRBJ2-3; 9 bases are a match to TRBD2. The length of the CDR3 is 12 residues. CDR1 LGHDT and CDR2 YNNKEL come from the germline V gene (reference sequence). Here the CDR3 reads CASSRPGLAVQF. The CDR3, as DNA: TGTGCCAGCAGCCGACCGGGACTAGCTGTTCAGTTT.

J is TRBJ2-7 and V is TRBV7-2; 10 positions agree with TRBD2. With 7 bases clipped from V and 4 bases from J, the junction kept 10 bases outside the gene matches. In germline, CDR1 is SGHTA, CDR2 FQGNSA. This CDR3 has 15 residues. The CDR3 region is CASTLAGALLYEQYF. CDR3 DNA sequence: TGTGCCAGCACCCTAGCGGGGGCCCTCTTGTACGAGCAGTACTTC.

The J gene is TRBJ2-5, the V gene TRBV11-3, with 11 bases aligning to TRBD1. Trimming took 1 base from V and 5 from J; bases not matched to a gene: 3. Germline assignment: CDR1 SGHNT and CDR2 YENEEA. The length of the CDR3 is 15 residues. This CDR3 reads CASSLGTGGKETQYF. CDR3 nucleotides: TGTGCCAGCAGCTTAGGGACAGGGGGCAAGGAGACCCAGTACTTC.

This clone was detected only once. V gene TRBV5-1 combines with J gene TRBJ2-1; 12 nucleotides line up with TRBD2. Losses at the gene ends were 1 base for V and 8 bases for J; bases not matched to a gene: 7. CDR3 size: 16 residues. Per germline, CDR1 SGHRS and CDR2 YFSETQ. The CDR3 region has the DNA TGCGCCAGCAGCTTGAAGCAGGCTAGCGGGGGGGATGAGCAGTTCTTC. Translated, it gives CASSLKQASGGDEQFF.

This chain links TRBV5-4 with TRBJ1-1, with 8 positions matching TRBD1. The CDR3 consists of 15 residues. CDR1 is SGHNT and CDR2 is YYREEE in the germline V gene (reference sequence). V shed 4 bases and J 3 bases; nucleotides not matched to a gene: 8. In DNA, the CDR3 is TGTGCCAGCAGCCCAATGACAGGGGCGCACACTGAAGCTTTCTTT. Protein product: CASSPMTGAHTEAFF. Using reference TRBV5-4 and TRBJ1-1 for the parts outside the CDR3, the full variable domain is ETGVTQSPTHLIKTRGQQVTLRCSSQSGHNTVSWYQQALGQGPQFIFQYYREEENGRGNFPPRFSGLQFPNYSSELNVNALELDDSALYLCASSPMTGAHTEAFFGQGTRLTVV.

The rearrangement links TRBV5-1 to TRBJ1-1; D possibly corresponds to TRBD1 (5 bases). V was cut by 0 bases and J by 1 base, with 10 bases left in between. Germline assignment: CDR1 SGHRS and CDR2 YFSETQ. The CDR3 is 15 amino acids. CDR3 sequence reads: CASSLGAGRNTEAFF. The CDR3 region has the DNA TGCGCCAGCAGCTTGGGTGCAGGGCGGAACACTGAAGCTTTCTTT.

This CDR3 is CASSLSAASGNTIYF. The CDR3 nucleotides read TGTGCCAGCAGTTTATCCGCGGCCTCTGGAAACACCATATATTTT. V is TRBV27 and J is TRBJ1-3; D is uncertain. The CDR3 loop spans 15 amino acids. Trimming took off 0 bases at V and 0 bases at J, with 6 bases between the two ends. The germline gives CDR1 MNHEY, CDR2 SMNVEV (reference sequence).

V and J are TRBV6-1 and TRBJ1-1; D is uncertain. The CDR3 consists of 14 residues. Trimming pared 2 bases from V and 0 bases from J, leaving 7 bases between. Germline CDR1 and CDR2: MNHNS and SASEGT. The CDR3 bases are TGTGCCAGCAGTGAACCAGGTATGAACACTGAAGCTTTCTTT. This encodes CASSEPGMNTEAFF.

In nucleotides, the CDR3 is TGTGCCAGCAGTTTGGGACCGACTAGCGGGGACCTCACAGATACGCAGTATTTT. It yields the protein CASSLGPTSGDLTDTQYF. The chain links TRBV6-2 or TRBV6-3 to TRBJ2-3; 11 bases align to TRBD2. J gave up 2 bases and V 4 bases, and 11 bases lay outside the gene matches. From germline, CDR1 is MNHEY and CDR2 SVGEGT. This CDR3 has 18 amino acids.

A note on this clone: The same CDR3 can be traced to other DNA sequences in this sample. The V call is TRBV9, the J call TRBJ1-1; D ambiguous. Per germline, CDR1 SGDLS and CDR2 YYNGEE. The length of the CDR3 is 13 residues. V was trimmed by 0 bases and J by 5 bases, leaving 8 bases between them. The CDR3 DNA reads TGTGCCAGCAGCGTAGGAGGGAGTACTGAAGCTTTCTTT. Translation gives CASSVGGSTEAFF.

The rearrangement uses TRBV9 and TRBJ2-7; the D gene is possibly TRBD1 (6 bases). Germline V gives CDR1 SGDLS, CDR2 YYNGEE. There are 15 residues in the CDR3. V lost 0 bases and J 0 bases, leaving 10 bases between the germline ends. CDR3 DNA: TGTGCCAGCAGCGTAGAAGGGGGACCCTCCTACGAGCAGTACTTC. Protein: CASSVEGGPSYEQYF.